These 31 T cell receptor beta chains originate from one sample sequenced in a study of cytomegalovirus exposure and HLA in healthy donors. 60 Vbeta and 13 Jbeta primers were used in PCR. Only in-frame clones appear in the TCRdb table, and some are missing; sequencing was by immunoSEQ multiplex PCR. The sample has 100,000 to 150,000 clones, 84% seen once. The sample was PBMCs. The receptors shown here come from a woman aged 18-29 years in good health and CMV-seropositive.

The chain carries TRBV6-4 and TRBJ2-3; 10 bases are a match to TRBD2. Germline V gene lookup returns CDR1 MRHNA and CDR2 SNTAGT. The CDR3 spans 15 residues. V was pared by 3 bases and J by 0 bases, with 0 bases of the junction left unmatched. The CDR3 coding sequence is TGTGCCAGCAGTGAACTAGCGGGGAGCACAGATACGCAGTATTTT. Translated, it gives CASSELAGSTDTQYF.

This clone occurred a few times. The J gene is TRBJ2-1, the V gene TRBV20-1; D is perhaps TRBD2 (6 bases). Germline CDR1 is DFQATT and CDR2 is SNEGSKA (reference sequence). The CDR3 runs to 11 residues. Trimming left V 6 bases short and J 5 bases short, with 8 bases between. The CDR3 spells CSAGGDNEQFF. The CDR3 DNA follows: TGCAGTGCGGGAGGTGACAATGAGCAGTTCTTC.

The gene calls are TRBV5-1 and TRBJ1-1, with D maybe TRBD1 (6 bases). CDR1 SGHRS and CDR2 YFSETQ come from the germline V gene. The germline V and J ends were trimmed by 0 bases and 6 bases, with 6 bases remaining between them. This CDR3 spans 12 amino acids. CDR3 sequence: CASSLGQAEAFF. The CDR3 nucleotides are TGCGCCAGCAGCTTGGGACAGGCTGAAGCTTTCTTT.

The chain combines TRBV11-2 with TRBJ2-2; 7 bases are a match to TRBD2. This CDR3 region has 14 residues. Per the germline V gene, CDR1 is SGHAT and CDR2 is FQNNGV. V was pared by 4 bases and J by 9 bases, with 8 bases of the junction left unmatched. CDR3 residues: CASSWGGDVWELFF. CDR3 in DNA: TGTGCCAGCAGCTGGGGGGGGGACGTCTGGGAGCTGTTTTTT.

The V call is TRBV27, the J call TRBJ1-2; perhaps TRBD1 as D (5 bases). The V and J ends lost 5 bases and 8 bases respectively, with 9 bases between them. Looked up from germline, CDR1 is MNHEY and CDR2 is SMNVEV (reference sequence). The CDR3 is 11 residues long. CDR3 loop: CASSTGDGYTF. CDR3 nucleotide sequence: TGTGCCAGCAGTACAGGAGACGGCTACACCTTC.

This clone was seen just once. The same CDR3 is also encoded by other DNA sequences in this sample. CDR3: CASSQVGLGLGPGELFF. In DNA, the CDR3 is TGCGCCAGCAGCCAAGTCGGTTTAGGACTAGGCCCCGGGGAGCTGTTTTTT. The chain recombines TRBV4-1 with TRBJ2-2; 7 bases agree with TRBD2. The CDR3 length is 17 residues. After removal of 1 base from V and 6 bases from J, the junction contained 11 bases not matched to a gene. From germline, CDR1 is MGHRA and CDR2 YSYEKL.

Here the CDR3 reads CASSRLGEGETQYF. The DNA for the CDR3 is TGTGCCAGCAGCAGGCTTGGGGAGGGGGAGACCCAGTACTTC. V is TRBV21-1 and J is TRBJ2-5; the D call of TRBD2 is as the table states it, not checked on the DNA. TRBV21-1 is shown as a pseudogene. This CDR3 has 14 residues.

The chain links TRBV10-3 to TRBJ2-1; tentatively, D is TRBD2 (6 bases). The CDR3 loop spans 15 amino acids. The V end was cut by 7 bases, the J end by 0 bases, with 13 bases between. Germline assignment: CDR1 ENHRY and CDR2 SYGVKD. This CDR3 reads CAITSRGSSYNEQFF. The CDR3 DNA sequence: TGTGCCATCACTTCACGGGGGAGCTCCTACAATGAGCAGTTCTTC.

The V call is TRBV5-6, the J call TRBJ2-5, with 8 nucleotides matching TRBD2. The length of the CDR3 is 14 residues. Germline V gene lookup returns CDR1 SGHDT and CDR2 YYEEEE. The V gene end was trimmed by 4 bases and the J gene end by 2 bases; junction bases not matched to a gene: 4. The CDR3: CASSTGGPQETQYF. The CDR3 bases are TGTGCCAGCAGCACGGGGGGGCCACAAGAGACCCAGTACTTC.

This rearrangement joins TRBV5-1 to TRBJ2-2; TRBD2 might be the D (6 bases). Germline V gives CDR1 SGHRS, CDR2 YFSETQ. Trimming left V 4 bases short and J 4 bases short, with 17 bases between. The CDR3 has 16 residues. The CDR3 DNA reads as TGCGCCAGCAGCCAAAAAGGAGGGACGAGCACCGGGGAGCTGTTTTTT. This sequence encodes CASSQKGGTSTGELFF. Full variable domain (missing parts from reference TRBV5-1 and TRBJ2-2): KAGVTQTPRYLIKTRGQQVTLSCSPISGHRSVSWYQQTPGQGLQFLFEYFSETQRNKGNFPGRFSGRQFSNSRSEMNVSTLELGDSALYLCASSQKGGTSTGELFFGEGSRLTVL.

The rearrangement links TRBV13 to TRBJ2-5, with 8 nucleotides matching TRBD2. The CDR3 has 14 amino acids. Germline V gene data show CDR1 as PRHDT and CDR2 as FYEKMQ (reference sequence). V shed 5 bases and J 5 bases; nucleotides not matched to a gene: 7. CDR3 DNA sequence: TGTGCCAGCAGCCTCGCGGGGGGCCGGGAGACCCAGTACTTC. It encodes CASSLAGGRETQYF. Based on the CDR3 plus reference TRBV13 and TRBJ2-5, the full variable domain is AAGVIQSPRHLIKEKRETATLKCYPIPRHDTVYWYQQGPGQDPQFLISFYEKMQSDKGSIPDRFSAQQFSDYHSELNMSSLELGDSALYFCASSLAGGRETQYFGPGTRLLVL.

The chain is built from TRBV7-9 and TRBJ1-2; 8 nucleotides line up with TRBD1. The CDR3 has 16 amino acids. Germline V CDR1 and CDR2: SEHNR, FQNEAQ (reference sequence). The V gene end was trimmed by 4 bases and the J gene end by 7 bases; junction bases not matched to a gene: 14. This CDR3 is CASSSPDRELKCGYTF. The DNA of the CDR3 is TGTGCCAGCAGCTCCCCGGACAGGGAGTTAAAGTGTGGCTACACCTTC.

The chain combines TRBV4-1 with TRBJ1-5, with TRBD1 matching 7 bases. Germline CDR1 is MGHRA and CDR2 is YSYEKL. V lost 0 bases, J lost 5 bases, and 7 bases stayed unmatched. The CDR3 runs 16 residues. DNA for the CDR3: TGCGCCAGCAGCCAAGAAGGAAGAGACAGGGATCAGCCCCAGCATTTT. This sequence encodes CASSQEGRDRDQPQHF.

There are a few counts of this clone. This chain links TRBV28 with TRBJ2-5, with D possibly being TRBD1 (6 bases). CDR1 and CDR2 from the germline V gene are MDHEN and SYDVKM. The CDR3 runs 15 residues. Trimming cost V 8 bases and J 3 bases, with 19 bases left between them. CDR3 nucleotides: TGTGCCAGCTATACAAAAAAGGACAGCAAAGAGACCCAGTACTTC. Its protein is CASYTKKDSKETQYF. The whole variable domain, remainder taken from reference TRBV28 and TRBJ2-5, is DVKVTQSSRYLVKRTGEKVFLECVQDMDHENMFWYRQDPGLGLRLIYFSYDVKMKEKGDIPEGYSVSREKKERFSLILESASTNQTSMYLCASYTKKDSKETQYFGPGTRLLVL.

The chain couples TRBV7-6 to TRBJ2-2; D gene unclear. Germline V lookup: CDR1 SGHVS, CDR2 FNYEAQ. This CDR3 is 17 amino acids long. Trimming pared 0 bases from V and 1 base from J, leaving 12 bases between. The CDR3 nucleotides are TGTGCCAGCAGCTTAGCCCCACTGATGCTGAACACCGGGGAGCTGTTTTTT. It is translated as CASSLAPLMLNTGELFF.

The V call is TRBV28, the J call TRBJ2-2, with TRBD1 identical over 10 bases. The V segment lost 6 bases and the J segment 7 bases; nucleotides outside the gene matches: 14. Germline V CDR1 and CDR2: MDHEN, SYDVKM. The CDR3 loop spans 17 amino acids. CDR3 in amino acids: CASRESLDRGQDGELFF. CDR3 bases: TGTGCCAGCAGAGAATCTCTCGACAGGGGGCAAGACGGGGAGCTGTTTTTT. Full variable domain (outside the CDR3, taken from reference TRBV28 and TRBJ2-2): DVKVTQSSRYLVKRTGEKVFLECVQDMDHENMFWYRQDPGLGLRLIYFSYDVKMKEKGDIPEGYSVSREKKERFSLILESASTNQTSMYLCASRESLDRGQDGELFFGEGSRLTVL.

CDR3: CASSLRGGQELYEQYF. Here the CDR3 DNA reads TGTGCCAGCAGTTTACGGGGGGGGCAGGAACTTTACGAGCAGTACTTC. V usage is TRBV28 and J usage is TRBJ2-7, with 8 bases fitting TRBD2. Trimming at V came to 2 bases and at J to 4 bases, leaving 10 bases not matched to a gene. Germline CDR1 reads MDHEN; CDR2 reads SYDVKM. The CDR3 totals 16 residues.

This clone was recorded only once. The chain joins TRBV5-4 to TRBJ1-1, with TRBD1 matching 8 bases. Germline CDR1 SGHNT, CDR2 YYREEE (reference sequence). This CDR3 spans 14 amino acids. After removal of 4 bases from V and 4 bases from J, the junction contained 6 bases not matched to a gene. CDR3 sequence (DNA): TGTGCCAGCAGCGGACACAGGGGGACCACTGAAGCTTTCTTT. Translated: CASSGHRGTTEAFF.

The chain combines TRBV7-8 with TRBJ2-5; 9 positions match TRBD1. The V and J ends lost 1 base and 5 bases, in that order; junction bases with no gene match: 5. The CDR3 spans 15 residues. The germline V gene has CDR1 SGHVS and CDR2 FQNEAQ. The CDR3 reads CASSLVQGALETQYF. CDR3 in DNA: TGTGCCAGCAGCTTAGTACAGGGGGCTTTGGAGACCCAGTACTTC. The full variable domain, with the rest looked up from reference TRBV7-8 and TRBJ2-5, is GAGVSQSPRYKVAKRGQDVALRCDPISGHVSLFWYQQALGQGPEFLTYFQNEAQLDKSGLPSDRFFAERPEGSVSTLKIQRTQQEDSAVYLCASSLVQGALETQYFGPGTRLLVL.

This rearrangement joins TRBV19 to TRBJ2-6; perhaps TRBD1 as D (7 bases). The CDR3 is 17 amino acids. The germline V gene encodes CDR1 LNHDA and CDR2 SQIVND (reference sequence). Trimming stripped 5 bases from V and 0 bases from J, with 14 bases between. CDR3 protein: CASSATGRSSGANVLTF. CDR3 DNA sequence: TGTGCCAGTAGTGCGACAGGGAGGAGCTCTGGGGCCAACGTCCTGACTTTC.

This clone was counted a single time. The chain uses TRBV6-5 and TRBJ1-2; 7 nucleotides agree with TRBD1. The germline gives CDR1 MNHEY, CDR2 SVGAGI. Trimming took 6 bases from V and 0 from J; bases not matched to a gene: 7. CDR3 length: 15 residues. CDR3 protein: CASREQGLANYGYTF. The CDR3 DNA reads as TGTGCCAGCAGGGAACAGGGGCTCGCTAACTATGGCTACACCTTC.

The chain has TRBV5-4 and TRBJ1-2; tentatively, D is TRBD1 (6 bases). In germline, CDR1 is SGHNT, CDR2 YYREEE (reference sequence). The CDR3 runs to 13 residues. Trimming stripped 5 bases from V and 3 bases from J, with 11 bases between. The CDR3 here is CASSRDIDYGYTF. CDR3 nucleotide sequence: TGTGCCAGCAGTAGGGACATCGACTATGGCTACACCTTC.

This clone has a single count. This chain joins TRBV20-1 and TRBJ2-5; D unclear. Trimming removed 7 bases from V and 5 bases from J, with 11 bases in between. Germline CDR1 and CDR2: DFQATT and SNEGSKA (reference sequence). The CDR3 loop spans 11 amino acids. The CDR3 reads CSVYSSETQYF. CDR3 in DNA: TGCAGTGTTTATTCCTCCGAGACCCAGTACTTC.

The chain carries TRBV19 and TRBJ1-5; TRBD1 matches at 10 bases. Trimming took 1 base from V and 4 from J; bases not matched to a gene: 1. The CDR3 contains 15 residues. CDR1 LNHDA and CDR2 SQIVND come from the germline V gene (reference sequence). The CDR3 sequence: CASSIGQGANQPQHF. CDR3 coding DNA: TGTGCCAGTAGTATAGGACAGGGGGCAAATCAGCCCCAGCATTTT.

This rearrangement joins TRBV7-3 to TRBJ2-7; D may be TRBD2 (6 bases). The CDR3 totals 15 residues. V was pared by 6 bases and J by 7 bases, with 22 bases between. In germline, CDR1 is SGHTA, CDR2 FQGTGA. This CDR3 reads CASSFGLSGTGEQYF. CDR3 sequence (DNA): TGTGCCAGCAGTTTTGGACTATCGGGCACAGGAGAGCAGTACTTC.

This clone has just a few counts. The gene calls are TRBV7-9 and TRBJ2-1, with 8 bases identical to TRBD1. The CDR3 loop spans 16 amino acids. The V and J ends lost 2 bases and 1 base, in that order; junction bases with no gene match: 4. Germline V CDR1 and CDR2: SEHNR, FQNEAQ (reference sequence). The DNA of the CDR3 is TGTGCCAGCAGCTTATTCCAGGGGGCTTCCTACAATGAGCAGTTCTTC. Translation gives CASSLFQGASYNEQFF.

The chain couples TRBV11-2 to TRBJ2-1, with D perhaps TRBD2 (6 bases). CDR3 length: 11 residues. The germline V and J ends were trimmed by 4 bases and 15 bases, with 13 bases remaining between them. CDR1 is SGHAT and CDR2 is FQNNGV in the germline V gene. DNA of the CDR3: TGTGCCAGCAGCTCCCGACTAGTGGCGTTCTTC. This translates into CASSSRLVAFF.

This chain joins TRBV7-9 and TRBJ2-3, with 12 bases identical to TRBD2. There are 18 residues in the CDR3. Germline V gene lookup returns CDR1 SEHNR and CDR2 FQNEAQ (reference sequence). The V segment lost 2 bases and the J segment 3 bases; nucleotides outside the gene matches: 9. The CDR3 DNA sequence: TGTGCCAGCAGCTTACAGGTCCTAGCGGGGGGGAAGACAGATACGCAGTATTTT. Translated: CASSLQVLAGGKTDTQYF.

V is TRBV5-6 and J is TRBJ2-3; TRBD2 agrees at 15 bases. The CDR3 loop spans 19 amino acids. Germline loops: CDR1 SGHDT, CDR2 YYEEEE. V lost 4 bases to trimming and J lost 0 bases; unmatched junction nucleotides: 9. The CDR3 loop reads CASSPGLAGGPLSTDTQYF. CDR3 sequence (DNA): TGTGCCAGCAGCCCGGGACTAGCGGGGGGCCCTCTAAGCACAGATACGCAGTATTTT. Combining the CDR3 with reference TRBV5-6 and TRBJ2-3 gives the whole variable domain DAGVTQSPTHLIKTRGQQVTLRCSPKSGHDTVSWYQQALGQGPQFIFQYYEEEERQRGNFPDRFSGHQFPNYSSELNVNALLLGDSALYLCASSPGLAGGPLSTDTQYFGPGTRLTVL.

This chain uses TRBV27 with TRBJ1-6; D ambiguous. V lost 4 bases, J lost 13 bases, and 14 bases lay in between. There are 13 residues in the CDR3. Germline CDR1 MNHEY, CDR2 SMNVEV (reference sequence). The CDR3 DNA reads TGTGCCAGCAGTTCCGACGAGGGTAGGCCCCTCCACTTT. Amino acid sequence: CASSSDEGRPLHF.

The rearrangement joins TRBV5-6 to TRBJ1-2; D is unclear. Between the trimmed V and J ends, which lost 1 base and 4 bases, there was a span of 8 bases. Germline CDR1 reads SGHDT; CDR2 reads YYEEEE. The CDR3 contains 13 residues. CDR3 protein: CASSLIQIYGYTF. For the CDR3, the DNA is TGTGCCAGCAGCTTGATCCAGATCTATGGCTACACCTTC.